The 24 T cell receptor beta chains below all came from one sample that was sequenced in a study of blood T cell repertoires in COVID-19. Assay used: immunoSEQ multiplex PCR; TCRdb lists only in-frame clones, some missing. This table holds more than 400,000 clones, roughly nine tenths found once. The sample comprised PBMCs or T cells enriched from blood (not recorded which). These receptors were collected from a woman younger than 30 who had recovered from COVID-19.

The J gene is TRBJ1-5, the V gene TRBV28; D is possibly TRBD1 (6 bases). The V gene's germline CDR1 is MDHEN and CDR2 SYDVKM. V was trimmed by 5 bases and J by 1 base, leaving 9 bases between them. This CDR3 has 14 amino acids. This CDR3 is CASSRGGSNQPQHF. CDR3 DNA sequence: TGTGCCAGCAGTCGAGGGGGAAGCAATCAGCCCCAGCATTTT. Based on the CDR3 plus reference TRBV28 and TRBJ1-5, the full variable domain is DVKVTQSSRYLVKRTGEKVFLECVQDMDHENMFWYRQDPGLGLRLIYFSYDVKMKEKGDIPEGYSVSREKKERFSLILESASTNQTSMYLCASSRGGSNQPQHFGDGTRLSIL.

V and J are TRBV24-1 and TRBJ1-5, with 10 bases identical to TRBD1. Trimming took 1 base from V and 9 from J; bases not matched to a gene: 14. Per the germline V gene, CDR1 is KGHDR and CDR2 is SFDVKD. CDR3 length: 18 amino acids. The CDR3 DNA is TGTGCCACCAGTGATTTAGTTCCCGGGACAGGGGACCGCCGGCCCCAGCATTTT. Residues: CATSDLVPGTGDRRPQHF.

V usage is TRBV24-1 and J usage is TRBJ1-1; D not resolved. Germline V gene sequence: CDR1 KGHDR, CDR2 SFDVKD. V lost 2 bases and J lost 1, with 10 bases in between. This CDR3 spans 15 amino acids. The CDR3: CATSDSGSENTEAFF. In DNA, the CDR3 is TGTGCCACCAGTGATTCAGGATCTGAGAACACTGAAGCTTTCTTT.

The chain is built from TRBV28 and TRBJ2-1; D call uncertain. The CDR3 consists of 15 residues. With 4 bases removed from V and 6 bases from J, the gap between germline ends came to 16 bases. CDR1 and CDR2 (germline): MDHEN, SYDVKM. The CDR3 DNA is TGTGCCAGCAGTTCCCCCTATTCTAGGTCCAATGAGCAGTTCTTC. Translating it yields CASSSPYSRSNEQFF.

The chain has TRBV19 and TRBJ1-5; 9 bases match TRBD1. The CDR3 is 13 residues long. Germline values: CDR1 LNHDA, CDR2 SQIVND (reference sequence). Unmatched junction bases numbered 0, after V lost 5 bases and J lost 4 bases. In DNA form, the CDR3 reads TGTGCCAGTAGTGGGACAGGGAATCAGCCCCAGCATTTT. It encodes CASSGTGNQPQHF.

The chain employs TRBV28 and TRBJ2-5; D ambiguous. Germline V gene sequence: CDR1 MDHEN, CDR2 SYDVKM. V lost 5 bases to trimming and J lost 5 bases, with 12 bases between them. The CDR3 is 13 residues long. For the CDR3, the DNA is TGTGCCAGCAGTCGAGTCGCCGTGGAGACCCAGTACTTC. Translated, it gives CASSRVAVETQYF.

The chain joins TRBV19 to TRBJ1-5, with D possibly TRBD1 on 5 matching bases. The CDR3 loop spans 15 amino acids. The germline gives CDR1 LNHDA, CDR2 SQIVND (reference sequence). V dropped 6 bases and J dropped 7 bases, with 19 bases sitting between them. As DNA, the CDR3 is TGTGCCAGTAGCCCGGCAGGAGGGGCAGGGCAGCCCCAGCATTTT. Amino acid sequence: CASSPAGGAGQPQHF.

Comments on this clone: One junction end does not reproduce the germline sequence, and a read error may be involved. The chain uses TRBV19 and TRBJ1-1; TRBD1 matches 10 bases. CDR3 length: 13 amino acids. Germline CDR1 is LNHDA and CDR2 is SQIVND (reference sequence). In DNA form, the CDR3 reads TGTGCCAGTAAAATCACCCTCGGGACAGGGGAACAATTT. Protein product: CASKITLGTGEQF.

The chain carries TRBV19 and TRBJ1-2; a weak D match, TRBD1 (5 bases). CDR3 length: 13 amino acids. CDR1 is LNHDA and CDR2 is SQIVND in the germline V gene (reference sequence). V lost 3 bases and J 6 bases, leaving 11 bases between the germline ends. The CDR3 DNA reads as TGTGCCAGTAGTATTGTTCAAGGGGATGGCTACACCTTC. It codes for CASSIVQGDGYTF.

The chain has TRBV6-5 and TRBJ1-1, with 8 nucleotides matching TRBD1. This CDR3 spans 11 amino acids. V dropped 9 bases and J dropped 4; count of bases not matched to a gene: 1. The germline gives CDR1 MNHEY, CDR2 SVGAGI. The CDR3, as DNA: TGTGCCAGTACAGGGGGCACTGAAGCTTTCTTT. Encoded protein: CASTGGTEAFF.

The CDR3, as DNA: TGTGCCAGCAGCTTATCCCCCAGCGCGGGGGATGGCTACACCTTC. Its protein is CASSLSPSAGDGYTF. The rearrangement uses TRBV11-2 and TRBJ1-2; tentatively, D is TRBD1 (5 bases). Germline CDR1 reads SGHAT; CDR2 reads FQNNGV. The CDR3 covers 15 residues. V dropped 2 bases and J dropped 6 bases, with 16 bases sitting between them. Full variable domain (outside the CDR3, taken from reference TRBV11-2 and TRBJ1-2): EAGVAQSPRYKIIEKRQSVAFWCNPISGHATLYWYQQILGQGPKLLIQFQNNGVVDDSQLPKDRFSAERLKGVDSTLKIQPAKLEDSAVYLCASSLSPSAGDGYTFGSGTRLTVV.

This chain uses TRBV5-1 with TRBJ1-1; a possible D gene is TRBD1 (6 bases). Germline CDR1 SGHRS, CDR2 YFSETQ. CDR3 length equals 13 residues. The V gene lost 1 base and the J gene lost 4 bases, with 8 bases spanning the gap. The CDR3 reads CASSLSGATEAFF. As DNA, the CDR3 is TGCGCCAGCAGCTTGTCAGGGGCCACTGAAGCTTTCTTT.

Only one count was recorded for this clone. The chain uses TRBV6-5 and TRBJ2-3; possible D gene TRBD2, 6 bases. CDR3 length: 15 residues. V lost 2 bases and J 0 bases, leaving 9 bases between the germline ends. Per germline, CDR1 MNHEY and CDR2 SVGAGI. The CDR3 region has the DNA TGTGCCAGCAGTTACCTGGGACTCAGCACAGATACGCAGTATTTT. This gives the protein CASSYLGLSTDTQYF.

This sequence joins TRBV7-8 and TRBJ1-6; 10 bases map to TRBD1. Germline CDR1 and CDR2: SGHVS and FQNEAQ. V lost 5 bases to trimming and J lost 7 bases; unmatched junction nucleotides: 2. This CDR3 comprises 14 residues. In nucleotides, the CDR3 is TGTGCCAGCAGCCCGGACAGGGGGAATTCACCCCTCCACTTT. Its protein is CASSPDRGNSPLHF.

This clone was detected once. The V call is TRBV7-8, the J call TRBJ2-3, with TRBD1 matching 7 bases. V lost 5 bases and J lost 4; bases outside the gene matches: 3. The CDR3 has 13 amino acids. Germline lookup yields CDR1 SGHVS and CDR2 FQNEAQ. CDR3 in DNA: TGTGCCAGCAGCCTGGGGACAGCAGATACGCAGTATTTT. It codes for CASSLGTADTQYF.

This chain joins TRBV7-3 and TRBJ2-3; 8 positions agree with TRBD2. CDR1 and CDR2 (germline): SGHTA, FQGTGA. V lost 10 bases and J lost 1; bases outside the gene matches: 4. This CDR3 contains 13 residues. The CDR3 DNA reads TGTGCCAATAGCGGGGTGCGCACAGATACGCAGTATTTT. This translates into CANSGVRTDTQYF.

The chain carries TRBV11-2 and TRBJ1-1, with a possible D match to TRBD1 (6 bases). Germline-derived CDR1 and CDR2 are SGHAT and FQNNGV. The CDR3 contains 16 residues. The V gene lost 1 base and the J gene lost 0 bases, with 12 bases spanning the gap. The CDR3 protein is CASSLGGQGLNTEAFF. The CDR3 DNA reads TGTGCCAGCAGCTTAGGTGGGCAGGGGTTGAACACTGAAGCTTTCTTT.

The rearrangement joins TRBV2 to TRBJ1-6; D is undetermined. The V end lost 2 bases, the J end lost 9 bases, and 14 bases lay between the germline ends. The CDR3 extends over 15 amino acids. Looked up from germline, CDR1 is SNHLY and CDR2 is FYNNEI. The CDR3 loop is CASSESAGSGSPLHF. The CDR3 DNA reads as TGTGCCAGCAGTGAATCCGCGGGCTCCGGTTCACCCCTCCACTTT. Together with reference TRBV2 and TRBJ1-6, the CDR3 gives the full variable domain: EPEVTQTPSHQVTQMGQEVILRCVPISNHLYFYWYRQILGQKVEFLVSFYNNEISEKSEIFDDQFSVERPDGSNFTLKIRSTKLEDSAMYFCASSESAGSGSPLHFGNGTRLTVT.

The V call is TRBV18, the J call TRBJ2-1; TRBD2 might be the D (6 bases). The germline V and J ends were trimmed by 6 bases and 3 bases, with 24 bases remaining between them. Germline CDR1 reads KGHSH; CDR2 reads LQKENI. This CDR3 is 18 amino acids long. The CDR3 bases are TGTGCCAGCTCCCTTAATCACCCGGGCGGGGTGGACTACAATGAGCAGTTCTTC. This gives the protein CASSLNHPGGVDYNEQFF.

The gene calls are TRBV7-6 and TRBJ2-3, with D unresolved. The CDR3 totals 14 residues. V lost 1 base and J 5 bases, leaving 10 bases between the germline ends. Per the germline V gene, CDR1 is SGHVS and CDR2 is FNYEAQ. The CDR3 reads CASSLVSIGDTQYF. In DNA form, the CDR3 reads TGTGCCAGCAGCTTAGTTAGTATTGGAGATACGCAGTATTTT.

This rearrangement joins TRBV19 to TRBJ1-5; maybe TRBD1 (5 bases). V lost 6 bases, J lost 5 bases, and 11 bases lay in between. From germline, CDR1 is LNHDA and CDR2 SQIVND (reference sequence). The CDR3 is made up of 13 amino acids. The CDR3 spells CASRGLRDQPQHF. CDR3 coding DNA: TGTGCCAGTAGGGGGCTTAGGGATCAGCCCCAGCATTTT.

Points on this clone: One end of the junction does not line up with germline, which may come from a read error. CDR3 protein: CASRQVSLRDTEAFF. In nucleotides, the CDR3 is TGCGCCAGCAGGCAAGTCTCCCTTCGGGACACTGAAGCTTTCTTT. The chain has TRBV4-1 and TRBJ1-1; D gene unclear. The germline gives CDR1 MGHRA, CDR2 YSYEKL. The CDR3 is 15 residues long.

This sequence joins TRBV10-3 and TRBJ1-2, with a possible D match to TRBD1 (5 bases). In germline, CDR1 is ENHRY, CDR2 SYGVKD. Trimming stripped 4 bases from V and 0 bases from J, with 15 bases between. The CDR3 sequence is 16 residues long. The CDR3 sequence is CAISGGRELANYGYTF. DNA for the CDR3: TGTGCCATCAGTGGGGGGAGGGAGCTCGCTAACTATGGCTACACCTTC.

The chain has TRBV5-1 and TRBJ2-7; D unresolved. The germline V gene encodes CDR1 SGHRS and CDR2 YFSETQ. Trimming took off 0 bases at V and 6 bases at J, with 13 bases between the two ends. The CDR3 has 14 residues. The CDR3 reads CASSLAAGPTEQYF. CDR3 DNA sequence: TGCGCCAGCAGCTTGGCCGCTGGGCCAACCGAGCAGTACTTC.